This T cell receptor (beta chain) was sequenced during a study of blood T cell repertoires in COVID-19 (dated by TCRdb to 2020 to 2022). With regard to the full study: Samples from collaborators originated in the United States, Italy and Spain and spanned both the acute and convalescent phases of COVID-19. The material from the prospective study consisted of cDNA or gDNA derived from T cells, B-cell-depleted T cells, or PBMCs. Subjects who had been exposed to COVID-19, were actively infected with it, or had recovered from it provided the deeply sampled blood TCRbeta repertoires that made up the dataset. The repertoires were released in a freely available public database intended as a resource for research on the immune response to SARS-CoV-2. The samples were drawn from the first 160 participants of the ongoing ImmuneRACE study and from over 950 subjects provided by 6 global collaborators. Sample metadata almost always included a de-identified subject ID, COVID-19 status, age in years and sex. Where HLA class I and class II types were available, the types were taken from metadata supplied by the sample provider, not from assay-based typing. General findings and caveats noted by the study authors: How much clinical and demographic metadata was included differed by source and by participant, and the metadata was provided uncurated.

One collaborating source in Seattle enrolled patients while the patients were actively infected and followed the patients over time throughout the course of disease. Collaborating institutions collected whole blood in K2EDTA tubes following their own protocols. For TCRbeta analysis, collaborators shipped samples as frozen whole blood, isolated PBMCs, or DNA extracted from either of those sample types. TCRbeta CDR3 regions were amplified from genomic DNA by means of the immunoSEQ Assay, a bias-controlled multiplex PCR. The authors' pipeline ran thus. The number of nucleated cells in each sample was estimated from the amplification of reference gene primers within the assay. Sequence reads were collapsed and filtered to measure the absolute abundance of every unique TCRbeta CDR3 rearrangement. For each sample, productive Simpson clonality was calculated by taking the square root of Simpson's diversity index across productive rearrangements. The immuneACCESS repertoire file appears here via TCRdb, limited to in-frame rearrangements. These files lack a portion of the clones; in checked studies, under half of the deficit traces to unresolved V genes, and the cause of the others is not known. V and J calls and clone size are those listed in that table; D and trimming were worked out from the DNA. The sample table shows 250,000 to 300,000 clones, and around 89% are seen once. The ten biggest clones cover roughly 6.1% of the sample.

To note about this clone: Its recognized antigen is unknown. Base qualities are not recorded, but no much larger clone differs from it by a single base. Other DNA sequences in this sample translate to the same CDR3.

From the cysteine up to the phenylalanine, the CDR3 has a length of 13 residues. Here the CDR3 DNA is all that survives: 39 bases in frame from base 1. V loses 5 bases, J loses 1 base, and the germline ends lie 5 bases apart. The germline V gene (reference sequence) supplies CDR1 MNHEY and CDR2 SMNVEV. The sequencing input was peripheral blood. This sequence was found in a woman aged 45-65 years with COVID-19, enrolled during active disease. The rearranged chain carries TRBV27 and TRBJ2-2, with the identity of the D gene unclear. The bases read TGTGCCAGCAGTCCCTGGAACACCGGGGAGCTGTTTTTT. This sequence encodes CASSPWNTGELFF.